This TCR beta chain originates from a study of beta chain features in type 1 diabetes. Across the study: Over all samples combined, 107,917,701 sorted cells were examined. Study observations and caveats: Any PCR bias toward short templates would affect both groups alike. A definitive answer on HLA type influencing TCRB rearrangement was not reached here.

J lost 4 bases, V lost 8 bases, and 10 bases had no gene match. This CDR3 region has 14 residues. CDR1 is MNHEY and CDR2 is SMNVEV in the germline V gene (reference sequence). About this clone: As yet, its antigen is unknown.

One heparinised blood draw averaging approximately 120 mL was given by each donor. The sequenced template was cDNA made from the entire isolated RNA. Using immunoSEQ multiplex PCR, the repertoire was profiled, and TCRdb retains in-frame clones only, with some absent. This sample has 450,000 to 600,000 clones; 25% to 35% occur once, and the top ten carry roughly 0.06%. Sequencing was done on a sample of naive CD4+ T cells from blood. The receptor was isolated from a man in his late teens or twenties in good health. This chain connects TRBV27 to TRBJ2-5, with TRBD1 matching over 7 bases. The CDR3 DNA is TGTGCCAGCTCGACAGGGCCCCTGGGAGAGACCCAGTACTTC. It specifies CASSTGPLGETQYF.